This TCR beta chain was sequenced during a study of identical twins. The V and J ends lost 11 bases and 4 bases, in that order; junction bases with no gene match: 7. In germline, CDR1 is LNHDA, CDR2 SQIVND (reference sequence). This CDR3 has 13 amino acids. Template switching added a universal primer binding site, and final cDNA carried unique molecular identifiers. TCRdb passed the 5' RACE reads through MiXCR, listing each CDR3 protein once. This sample has hundreds of thousands of distinct CDR3 sequences, with 8.6% found just once. In regard to this clonotype: Its antigen remains unknown.

Whole-study results and caveats: High-abundance cord blood beta clonotypes had fewer insertions; memory repertoires showed none. Twin-shared out-of-frame alpha sequences were enriched for low generation probability.

These data were likewise used in another study, on yellow fever vaccine responses in identical twins.

The sequence derives from a woman aged 18-29 years in good health. J is TRBJ2-1 and V is TRBV19; 8 bases agree with TRBD2. What was sequenced was PBMCs. CDR3 DNA sequence: TGTGCCGTCGCCGGGGGGGTGTACAATGAGCAGTTCTTC. This sequence encodes CAVAGGVYNEQFF.